Sequencing of this T cell receptor beta chain was carried out in a study of chemoradiotherapy in HPV16-positive cancers. CDR1 is LGHNA, CDR2 YNFKEQ, per germline. The CDR3 length is 17 residues. Trimming took 5 bases from V and 1 from J; bases not matched to a gene: 9. As concerns this clone: Its antigen is as yet unknown.

Data came from immunoSEQ multiplex PCR; TCRdb stores just in-frame clones and leaves some out. Seen here are around 13,000 clones, roughly 89% observed once, and the top ten hold roughly 22%. Study conclusions and caveats: Functional assays defining HPV-specific T cells used only a couple of HPV16-positive patients.

The clonotype was recovered from a human donor with HPV-associated anogenital cancer. Source: blood, taken from a patient who underwent chemoradiotherapy. The V and J genes are TRBV4-2 and TRBJ2-5; 11 bases are a match to TRBD2. The CDR3 protein is CASSGSLAGEFQETQYF. In DNA, the CDR3 is TGTGCCAGCAGCGGGTCACTAGCGGGAGAATTCCAAGAGACCCAGTACTTC.